This TCR beta chain was profiled in a study of T-cell reconstitution after alpha-beta-depleted transplantation in children. This clonotype has ten or more counts. This CDR3 has 12 residues. Trimming cost V 6 bases and J 8 bases, with 10 bases left between them. For TCRbeta, the library was prepared with unique molecular identifiers. TCRdb re-derived calls from the PCR reads in MiXCR, one entry per CDR3 protein. Seen here are about 480,000 distinct CDR3 sequences, approximately 12% observed once, and the top ten hold roughly 5.4%. The genes are TRBV12-3 or TRBV12-4 and TRBJ1-4; D not resolved. This sample comprised PBMCs from the stem cell graft donor, obtained from the stem cell graft. The receptor was derived from a human donor who donated a stem cell graft to a child with combined immunodeficiency. DNA of the CDR3: TGTGCCAGCAGCCCGACATGGGAAAAACTGTTTTTT. The encoded protein is CASSPTWEKLFF.